This note documents a single T cell receptor beta chain sequence. This specimen belongs to a study of technical replicates of blood from a handful of donors. Trimming cost V 4 bases and J 5 bases; bases outside gene matches: 9. Germline CDR1 reads MGHRA; CDR2 reads YSYEKL. The CDR3 length is 15 residues. Sequenced by immunoSEQ multiplex PCR; TCRdb stores in-frame clones only, minus some. The sample carries more than 70,000 clones, under 95% recorded once. Sequenced sample: T cells isolated from PBMCs. The rearrangement uses TRBV4-1 and TRBJ2-7; 9 nucleotides line up with TRBD2. This receptor was obtained from a human donor in good health. The DNA for the CDR3 is TGCGCCAGCAGCCTCCCGGGGACTAGCAGGAACGAGCAGTACTTC. Its translation: CASSLPGTSRNEQYF.